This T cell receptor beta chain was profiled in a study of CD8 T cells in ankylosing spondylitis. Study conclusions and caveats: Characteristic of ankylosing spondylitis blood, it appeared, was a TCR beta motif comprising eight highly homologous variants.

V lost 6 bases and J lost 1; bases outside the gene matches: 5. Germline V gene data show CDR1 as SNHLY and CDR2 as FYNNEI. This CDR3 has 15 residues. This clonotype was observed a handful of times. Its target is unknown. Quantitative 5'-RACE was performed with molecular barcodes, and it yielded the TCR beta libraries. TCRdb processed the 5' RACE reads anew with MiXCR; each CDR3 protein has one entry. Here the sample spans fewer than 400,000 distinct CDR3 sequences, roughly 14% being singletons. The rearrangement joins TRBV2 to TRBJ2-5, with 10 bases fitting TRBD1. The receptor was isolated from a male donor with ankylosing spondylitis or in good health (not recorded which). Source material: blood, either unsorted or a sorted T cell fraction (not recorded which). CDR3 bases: TGTGCCAGCAGAAAGGACAGGGGGGCCCAAGAGACCCAGTACTTC. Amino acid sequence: CASRKDRGAQETQYF.